Listed below are T cell receptor beta chains from one sample, sequenced in a study of early T cells in non-severe SARS-CoV-2 infection. TCRdb used MiXCR to reprocess the 5' RACE reads, holding one entry per CDR3 protein. Of over 80,000 distinct CDR3 sequences listed, approximately 12% were seen once; the top ten hold approximately 4.4%. The specimen comprised whole blood, sampled at baseline. Receptor source: an adult who was a healthcare worker with PCR-confirmed SARS-CoV-2 infection or an uninfected control (not recorded which). Each CDR3 is given without its conserved first and last residue.

len: 12; j_gene: TRBJ1-6; v_gene: TRBV12-3/TRBV12-4; CDR3aa: ASSLRRGHSPLH
len: 11; j_gene: TRBJ2-3; v_gene: TRBV30; CDR3aa: AWSGNGRDTQY
len: 13; j_gene: TRBJ2-3; v_gene: TRBV2; CDR3aa: ASRSGLASTDTQY
len: 11; j_gene: TRBJ2-2; v_gene: TRBV29-1; CDR3aa: SGMGLLGGELF
len: 11; j_gene: TRBJ1-2; v_gene: TRBV19; CDR3aa: ASSIDLDYGYT
len: 12; j_gene: TRBJ1-4; v_gene: TRBV18; CDR3aa: ASSPGANGEKLF
len: 15; j_gene: TRBJ2-7; v_gene: TRBV28; CDR3aa: ASSLGIRALPPYEQY
len: 12; j_gene: TRBJ1-1; v_gene: TRBV12-3/TRBV12-4; CDR3aa: ASSFLRGNTEAF
len: 13; j_gene: TRBJ2-2; v_gene: TRBV27; CDR3aa: ASSLYQGRGGELF
len: 12; j_gene: TRBJ1-2; v_gene: TRBV30; CDR3aa: AWARQGGNYGYT
len: 10; j_gene: TRBJ2-5; v_gene: TRBV11-2; CDR3aa: ASSLTGETQY
len: 12; j_gene: TRBJ2-5; v_gene: TRBV5-1; CDR3aa: ASSLGEFQETQY
len: 10; j_gene: TRBJ2-5; v_gene: TRBV5-8; CDR3aa: ASSHGSKTQY
len: 12; j_gene: TRBJ2-2; v_gene: TRBV18; CDR3aa: ASSVTDFTGELF
len: 12; j_gene: TRBJ2-3; v_gene: TRBV29-1; CDR3aa: SVGGGSGTDTQY
len: 11; j_gene: TRBJ1-2; v_gene: TRBV7-3; CDR3aa: ASSLANNYGYT
len: 15; j_gene: TRBJ2-7; v_gene: TRBV27; CDR3aa: ASSSLAGGPGPYEQY
len: 14; j_gene: TRBJ2-3; v_gene: TRBV11-2; CDR3aa: ASSSSTGYSTDTQY
len: 11; j_gene: TRBJ2-7; v_gene: TRBV27; CDR3aa: ASRRTGDDEQY
len: 12; j_gene: TRBJ1-6; v_gene: TRBV3-1; CDR3aa: ASSRGGRDSPLH
len: 11; j_gene: TRBJ2-7; v_gene: TRBV7-9; CDR3aa: ASSSRGGYEQY
len: 11; j_gene: TRBJ2-7; v_gene: TRBV18; CDR3aa: ASSPGVSYEQY
len: 12; j_gene: TRBJ2-1; v_gene: TRBV29-1; CDR3aa: SVVTVGSYKEQS
len: 14; j_gene: TRBJ2-7; v_gene: TRBV7-6; CDR3aa: ASSPLWGQGTYEQY
len: 13; j_gene: TRBJ2-5; v_gene: TRBV7-9; CDR3aa: ASSLGVVSQETQY